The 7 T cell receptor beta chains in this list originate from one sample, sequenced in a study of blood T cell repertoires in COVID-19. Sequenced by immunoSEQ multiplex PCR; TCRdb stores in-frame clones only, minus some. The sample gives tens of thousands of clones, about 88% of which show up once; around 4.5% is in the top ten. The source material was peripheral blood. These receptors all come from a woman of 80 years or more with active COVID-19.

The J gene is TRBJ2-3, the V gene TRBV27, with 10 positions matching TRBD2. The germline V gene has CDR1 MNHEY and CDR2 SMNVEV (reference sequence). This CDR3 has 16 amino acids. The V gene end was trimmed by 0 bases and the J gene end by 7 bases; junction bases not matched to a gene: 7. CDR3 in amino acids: CASSLSSGRSSNTQYF. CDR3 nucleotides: TGTGCCAGCAGTTTATCTAGCGGGAGGAGTAGCAATACGCAGTATTTT.

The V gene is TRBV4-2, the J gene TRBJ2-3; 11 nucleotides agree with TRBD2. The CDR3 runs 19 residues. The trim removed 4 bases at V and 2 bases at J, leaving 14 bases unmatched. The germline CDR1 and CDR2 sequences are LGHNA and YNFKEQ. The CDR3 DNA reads TGTGCCAGCAGCCCCCCCGGGGTGACTAGCGGGACCCTCACAGATACGCAGTATTTT. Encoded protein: CASSPPGVTSGTLTDTQYF.

CDR3 amino acids: CASSSGTTGRAGELFF. As DNA, the CDR3 is TGTGCCAGCAGTTCCGGGACGACAGGGCGGGCCGGGGAGCTGTTTTTT. This rearrangement joins TRBV6-5 to TRBJ2-2; 7 positions match TRBD1. Trimming cost V 4 bases and J 6 bases; bases outside gene matches: 11. There are 16 residues in the CDR3. The germline V gene encodes CDR1 MNHEY and CDR2 SVGAGI.

CDR3 residues: CATSTGQGALYEQYF. As DNA, the CDR3 is TGTGCCACCAGCACTGGACAGGGGGCTTTGTACGAGCAGTACTTC. The V call is TRBV15, the J call TRBJ2-7; 11 bases match TRBD1. V dropped 4 bases and J dropped 4; count of bases not matched to a gene: 6. This CDR3 has 15 amino acids. Looked up from germline, CDR1 is LNHNV and CDR2 is YYDKDF (reference sequence). The full variable domain, its missing parts supplied by reference TRBV15 and TRBJ2-7, is DAMVIQNPRYQVTQFGKPVTLSCSQTLNHNVMYWYQQKSSQAPKLLFHYYDKDFNNEADTPDNFQSRRPNTSFCFLDIRSPGLGDTAMYLCATSTGQGALYEQYFGPGTRLTVT.

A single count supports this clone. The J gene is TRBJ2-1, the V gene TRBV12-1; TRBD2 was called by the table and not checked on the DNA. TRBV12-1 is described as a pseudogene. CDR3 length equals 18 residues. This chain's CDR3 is CASSSLLAGGNLYNEQFF. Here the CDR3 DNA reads TGTGCCAGCAGCTCACTTCTAGCGGGAGGGAACCTCTACAATGAGCAGTTCTTC.

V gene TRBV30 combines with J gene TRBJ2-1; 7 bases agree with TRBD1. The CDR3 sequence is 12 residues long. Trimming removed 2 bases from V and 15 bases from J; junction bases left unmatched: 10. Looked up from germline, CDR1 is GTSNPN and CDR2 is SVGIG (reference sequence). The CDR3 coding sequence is TGTGCCTGGAGTTTCGATGGGGGACAGAGGTTCTTC. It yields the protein CAWSFDGGQRFF.

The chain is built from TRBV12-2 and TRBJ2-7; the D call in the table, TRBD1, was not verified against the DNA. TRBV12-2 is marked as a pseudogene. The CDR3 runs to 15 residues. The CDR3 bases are TGTGCAAGTCGCGCGGTGGGGCAAACCTCCTACGAGCAGTACTTC. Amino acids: CASRAVGQTSYEQYF.